Below, 32 T cell receptor beta chains from the same sample are listed, as sequenced in a study of cytomegalovirus exposure and HLA in healthy donors. The PCR employed 60 Vbeta primers together with 13 Jbeta primers. Data came from immunoSEQ multiplex PCR; TCRdb stores just in-frame clones and leaves some out. In total, the table holds just over 150,000 clones. Material: PBMCs. Source of these receptors: a man aged 30 to 45 in good health and CMV-seronegative.

This chain links TRBV25-1 with TRBJ2-7, with TRBD1 as a possible D gene (7 bases). Germline lookup yields CDR1 MGHDK and CDR2 SYGVNS. Trimming pared 3 bases from V and 3 bases from J, leaving 21 bases between. The CDR3 is made up of 17 amino acids. The CDR3 nucleotides read TGTGCCAGCAGTGACATCAGGCTTGGAGGGACAGTCTACGAGCAGTACTTC. Residues: CASSDIRLGGTVYEQYF.

The chain uses TRBV18 and TRBJ1-5; D remains unclear. Per germline, CDR1 KGHSH and CDR2 LQKENI. The CDR3 runs 14 residues. Trimming removed 2 bases from V and 4 bases from J, with 9 bases in between. CDR3 nucleotides: TGTGCCAGCTCACCAGCGAACGGGAATCAGCCCCAGCATTTT. As protein: CASSPANGNQPQHF.

The chain joins TRBV4-2 to TRBJ2-5; the D gene is possibly TRBD1 (5 bases). There are 14 residues in the CDR3. V lost 0 bases to trimming and J lost 5 bases, with 10 bases between them. The germline V gene has CDR1 LGHNA and CDR2 YNFKEQ. The CDR3 DNA reads TGTGCCAGCAGCCAAGATGGGCAGGGTGAGACCCAGTACTTC. Translation: CASSQDGQGETQYF.

The J gene is TRBJ2-7, the V gene TRBV7-9, with a possible D match to TRBD2 (6 bases). The CDR3 sequence is 15 residues long. Trimming pared 5 bases from V and 0 bases from J, leaving 14 bases between. Germline V lookup: CDR1 SEHNR, CDR2 FQNEAQ (reference sequence). The CDR3 DNA reads TGTGCCAGCAGCCCCTCCGCGGGGCTCTCCTACGAGCAGTACTTC. Translation gives CASSPSAGLSYEQYF.

The chain couples TRBV2 to TRBJ1-4; perhaps TRBD1 as D (5 bases). CDR1 and CDR2 from the germline V gene are SNHLY and FYNNEI. Trimming stripped 1 base from V and 12 bases from J, with 24 bases between. This CDR3 comprises 17 residues. CDR3 nucleotide sequence: TGTGCCAGCAGTGAAGGACAGCGAATTAGGTCCAATAGTGAACTGTTTTTT. Translating it yields CASSEGQRIRSNSELFF.

J is TRBJ2-3 and V is TRBV7-3, with TRBD2 matching 7 bases. Per the germline V gene, CDR1 is SGHTA and CDR2 is FQGTGA. The CDR3 contains 14 residues. V shed 8 bases and J 0 bases; nucleotides not matched to a gene: 5. This CDR3 reads CASGRGSSTDTQYF. The CDR3 DNA is TGTGCCAGCGGGCGGGGGTCTAGCACAGATACGCAGTATTTT.

The rearrangement links TRBV5-1 to TRBJ2-1, with D possibly TRBD2 on 5 matching bases. CDR1 and CDR2 (germline): SGHRS, YFSETQ. The CDR3 has 16 residues. V was trimmed by 0 bases and J by 2 bases, leaving 12 bases between them. The CDR3 sequence: CASSLARLATYNEQFF. DNA of the CDR3: TGCGCCAGCAGCTTGGCCCGGCTAGCCACCTACAATGAGCAGTTCTTC.

A remark on this clone: Other DNA sequences of this sample code for an identical CDR3. J is TRBJ1-3 and V is TRBV6-5; D is undetermined. The CDR3 is 15 amino acids. V was cut by 0 bases and J by 1 base, with 7 bases left in between. Germline V gene sequence: CDR1 MNHEY, CDR2 SVGAGI. CDR3: CASSYSRGSGNTIYF. CDR3 sequence (DNA): TGTGCCAGCAGTTACTCGCGAGGGTCTGGAAACACCATATATTTT.

The V and J genes are TRBV11-2 and TRBJ2-1, with D uncertain. The CDR3 runs to 15 residues. Trimming took off 1 base at V and 0 bases at J, with 7 bases between the two ends. Germline V gene lookup returns CDR1 SGHAT and CDR2 FQNNGV. The DNA for the CDR3 is TGTGCCAGCAGCTTAGGAGTAAACTCCTACAATGAGCAGTTCTTC. It specifies CASSLGVNSYNEQFF.

In DNA form, the CDR3 reads TGTGCCAGTAGTATAGGTCTAGCCCACGAGCAGTACTTC. Protein product: CASSIGLAHEQYF. This chain joins TRBV19 and TRBJ2-7, with TRBD2 as a possible D gene (5 bases). The CDR3 sequence is 13 residues long. The ends were cut back, 1 base at V and 5 bases at J, with 9 bases in the middle. The germline V gene has CDR1 LNHDA and CDR2 SQIVND (reference sequence).

The gene calls are TRBV11-2 and TRBJ2-7; D unclear. The germline V gene encodes CDR1 SGHAT and CDR2 FQNNGV. The CDR3 runs 14 residues. V shed 5 bases and J shed 2 bases, with 13 bases lying between them. The CDR3 coding sequence is TGTGCCAGCAGCCCTCTAGACGAAGCCTACGAGCAGTACTTC. Protein sequence: CASSPLDEAYEQYF.

The rearrangement links TRBV11-2 to TRBJ1-1; D remains unclear. The length of the CDR3 is 13 residues. CDR1 and CDR2 from the germline V gene are SGHAT and FQNNGV. V was cut by 0 bases and J by 5 bases, with 7 bases left in between. CDR3: CASSLDIRTEAFF. The DNA of the CDR3 is TGTGCCAGCAGCTTAGATATCCGTACTGAAGCTTTCTTT.

The CDR3 nucleotides read TGTGCCTGGAGTGGACTCAACGAGCAGTACTTC. Protein: CAWSGLNEQYF. This sequence joins TRBV30 and TRBJ2-7; no firm D call. Germline lookup yields CDR1 GTSNPN and CDR2 SVGIG (reference sequence). The CDR3 is 11 residues long. The germline V and J ends were trimmed by 1 base and 5 bases, with 6 bases remaining between them.

The chain has TRBV5-1 and TRBJ1-1; 8 positions agree with TRBD1. This CDR3 spans 14 amino acids. V lost 2 bases, J lost 4 bases, and 4 bases stayed unmatched. Germline V lookup: CDR1 SGHRS, CDR2 YFSETQ. The DNA for the CDR3 is TGCGCCAGCAGCTTACAGGGGGATAGCACTGAAGCTTTCTTT. Translating gives CASSLQGDSTEAFF.

CDR3 amino acids: CASSDGRGHLNTEAFF. CDR3 nucleotide sequence: TGTGCCAGCAGCGATGGAAGGGGACACCTGAACACTGAAGCTTTCTTT. The V and J genes are TRBV9 and TRBJ1-1; weak D call: TRBD1 (6 bases). This CDR3 contains 16 residues. Germline CDR1 and CDR2: SGDLS and YYNGEE. Trimming shortened V by 3 bases and J by 0 bases, and 15 bases separated the two germline ends.

The J gene is TRBJ2-2, the V gene TRBV27; TRBD2 matches 9 bases. The trim removed 3 bases at V and 2 bases at J, leaving 1 base unmatched. The CDR3 is made up of 15 amino acids. Germline values: CDR1 MNHEY, CDR2 SMNVEV (reference sequence). As DNA, the CDR3 is TGTGCCAGCAGTTTGGGGACTAGCAACACCGGGGAGCTGTTTTTT. Protein product: CASSLGTSNTGELFF.

The V gene is TRBV4-1, the J gene TRBJ2-5; D gene ambiguous. Trimming took 0 bases from V and 5 from J, leaving 7 bases between them. Germline CDR1 MGHRA, CDR2 YSYEKL. CDR3 length: 13 residues. For the CDR3, the DNA is TGCGCCAGCAGCCAAGATAGTCATGAGACCCAGTACTTC. Translated, it gives CASSQDSHETQYF.

The chain carries TRBV11-2 and TRBJ2-5, with a possible D match to TRBD2 (6 bases). This CDR3 comprises 16 residues. V dropped 1 base and J dropped 4 bases, with 16 bases sitting between them. The germline CDR1 and CDR2 sequences are SGHAT and FQNNGV. CDR3 nucleotide sequence: TGTGCCAGCAGCTTAGTTGGACGCCGGGAGAGAGAGACCCAGTACTTC. Translated, it gives CASSLVGRRERETQYF.

J is TRBJ2-1 and V is TRBV11-2, with D possibly matching TRBD1 (6 bases). V was shortened by 7 bases and J by 7 bases, with 17 bases between the two germline ends. In germline, CDR1 is SGHAT, CDR2 FQNNGV. CDR3 length: 14 amino acids. As DNA, the CDR3 is TGTGCCAGCACCCCCAGGGGACATCTGAATGAGCAGTTCTTC. It codes for CASTPRGHLNEQFF.

The gene calls are TRBV10-1 and TRBJ2-6; 8 positions agree with TRBD1. This CDR3 comprises 18 residues. Germline V gene sequence: CDR1 WNHNN, CDR2 SYGVQD (reference sequence). The V and J ends lost 3 bases and 0 bases, in that order; junction bases with no gene match: 7. The DNA of the CDR3 is TGCGCCAGCAGTGAAGGGGGACAGGAGCTCTCTGGGGCCAACGTCCTGACTTTC. The encoded protein is CASSEGGQELSGANVLTF.

This sequence joins TRBV27 and TRBJ1-1; D is perhaps TRBD1 (5 bases). Germline CDR1 is MNHEY and CDR2 is SMNVEV (reference sequence). The CDR3 is 14 amino acids. V lost 6 bases and J 4 bases, leaving 15 bases between the germline ends. This CDR3 is CASRPSGVVTEAFF. As DNA, the CDR3 is TGTGCCAGCAGACCATCGGGGGTGGTCACTGAAGCTTTCTTT.

The chain employs TRBV6-6 and TRBJ2-1, with 7 bases fitting TRBD2. Germline assignment: CDR1 MNHNY and CDR2 SVGAGI (reference sequence). CDR3 length: 14 residues. J gave up 1 base and V 8 bases, and 5 bases lay outside the gene matches. As DNA, the CDR3 is TGTGCCAGCTGCGGGAGTGGGTCCTACAATGAGCAGTTCTTC. Translated, it gives CASCGSGSYNEQFF.

This rearrangement joins TRBV19 to TRBJ1-1, with D possibly TRBD1 on 6 matching bases. The V gene's germline CDR1 is LNHDA and CDR2 SQIVND (reference sequence). This CDR3 has 13 amino acids. V lost 0 bases to trimming and J lost 8 bases, with 10 bases between them. In nucleotides, the CDR3 is TGTGCCAGTAGTATAGATCGTGACAGGGAAGCTTTCTTT. Protein sequence: CASSIDRDREAFF. The whole variable domain, filled in from reference TRBV19 and TRBJ1-1, reads DGGITQSPKYLFRKEGQNVTLSCEQNLNHDAMYWYRQDPGQGLRLIYYSQIVNDFQKGDIAEGYSVSREKKESFPLTVTSAQKNPTAFYLCASSIDRDREAFFGQGTRLTVV.

V and J are TRBV28 and TRBJ2-1; TRBD2 aligns across 8 bases. This CDR3 contains 15 residues. After removal of 3 bases from V and 6 bases from J, the junction contained 7 bases not matched to a gene. The germline V gene encodes CDR1 MDHEN and CDR2 SYDVKM. This CDR3 is CASSLLAGRTNEQFF. The CDR3 nucleotides are TGTGCCAGCAGTTTGTTAGCGGGGCGAACCAATGAGCAGTTCTTC.

Note on this clone: Additional DNA sequences in this sample encode the identical CDR3. The V and J genes are TRBV5-1 and TRBJ2-5; D not resolved. V shed 0 bases and J shed 2 bases, with 8 bases lying between them. The germline V gene encodes CDR1 SGHRS and CDR2 YFSETQ. The CDR3 length is 14 residues. The CDR3 nucleotides read TGCGCCAGCAGCTTGGTAGGCGGACAAGAGACCCAGTACTTC. Its protein product is CASSLVGGQETQYF.

The chain uses TRBV28 and TRBJ1-5, with D perhaps TRBD1 (5 bases). Germline CDR1 reads MDHEN; CDR2 reads SYDVKM. Trimming removed 6 bases at V and 8 bases at J, with 23 bases between. The CDR3 length is 16 residues. CDR3 in DNA: TGTGCCAGCAGGCTCGGGGGACCTCGCACGGTAGAGCCCCAGCATTTT. It encodes CASRLGGPRTVEPQHF. Together with reference TRBV28 and TRBJ1-5, the CDR3 gives the full variable domain: DVKVTQSSRYLVKRTGEKVFLECVQDMDHENMFWYRQDPGLGLRLIYFSYDVKMKEKGDIPEGYSVSREKKERFSLILESASTNQTSMYLCASRLGGPRTVEPQHFGDGTRLSIL.

The V call is TRBV4-2, the J call TRBJ2-7; 9 bases agree with TRBD2. This CDR3 comprises 17 residues. Germline lookup yields CDR1 LGHNA and CDR2 YNFKEQ. With V trimmed by 0 bases and J by 4 bases, 10 bases remained unmatched. The DNA of the CDR3 is TGTGCCAGCAGCCAAGAGGGAACTAGCGGGCCTCTATACGAGCAGTACTTC. This sequence encodes CASSQEGTSGPLYEQYF.

The rearrangement uses TRBV6-6 and TRBJ2-1; no firm D call. Germline-derived CDR1 and CDR2 are MNHNY and SVGAGI (reference sequence). The V and J ends lost 0 bases and 9 bases respectively, with 18 bases between them. The CDR3 loop spans 16 amino acids. The CDR3 protein is CASSYSLSRLELEQFF. CDR3 sequence (DNA): TGTGCCAGCAGTTACTCCCTATCTAGGCTTGAACTTGAGCAGTTCTTC.

V usage is TRBV4-3 and J usage is TRBJ1-4; unclear D gene. V lost 1 base and J lost 8, with 20 bases in between. This CDR3 contains 17 residues. Germline V gene data show CDR1 as LGHNA and CDR2 as YSLEER. CDR3: CASSQVGVPGLGEKLFF. The DNA for the CDR3 is TGCGCCAGCAGCCAAGTTGGGGTTCCGGGATTGGGCGAAAAACTGTTTTTT.

The V and J genes are TRBV30 and TRBJ2-3; the match to TRBD2 covers 9 bases. Losses at the gene ends were 0 bases for V and 2 bases for J; bases not matched to a gene: 6. CDR1 is GTSNPN and CDR2 is SVGIG in the germline V gene (reference sequence). The CDR3 has 16 amino acids. As DNA, the CDR3 is TGTGCCTGGAGTGTAGGGCTAGCGGGGATCACAGATACGCAGTATTTT. This encodes CAWSVGLAGITDTQYF.

The chain recombines TRBV29-1 with TRBJ2-3; D not certain. CDR1 is SQVTM and CDR2 is ANQGSEA in the germline V gene. The germline V and J ends were trimmed by 7 bases and 6 bases, with 14 bases remaining between them. The CDR3 length is 12 residues. CDR3 coding DNA: TGCAGCGCTCAACTCATTCGGGATACGCAGTATTTT. Its translation: CSAQLIRDTQYF.

The chain joins TRBV4-2 to TRBJ2-1, with D unclear. The germline V gene encodes CDR1 LGHNA and CDR2 YNFKEQ. Trimming took off 1 base at V and 5 bases at J, with 12 bases between the two ends. This CDR3 contains 15 residues. CDR3: CASSQAPRVDNEQFF. The CDR3 region has the DNA TGTGCCAGCAGCCAAGCCCCCCGGGTAGACAATGAGCAGTTCTTC.